This T cell receptor beta chain was sequenced during a study of T cells in Graves' hyperthyroidism and ophthalmopathy (dated by TCRdb to the late 2010s). Background for the entire study: Peripheral blood samples were taken at the time of initial diagnosis, prior to any treatment. To identify distinguishing TCR V-J signatures, a discovery cohort of about 95 patients was used, comprising 40 to 45 with Graves' ophthalmopathy and around 57 with stable Graves' hyperthyroidism. Whether ophthalmopathy could be predicted prospectively was tested in an independent validation cohort made up of under 20 hyperthyroidism patients plus 17 patients who later progressed to ophthalmopathy. The 100 or so discovery patients were divided at random into training and test sets in a 7:3 ratio. The study also compared thyroid tissue and blood T-cell repertoires from a handful of Graves' hyperthyroidism patients. Once sampling was done, hyperthyroidism patients were given methimazole at a starting dose of 30 mg daily, whereas ophthalmopathy patients were given high-dose intravenous methylprednisolone. TCR Vbeta CDR3 sequencing of some 140 peripheral blood samples (under 45 ophthalmopathy, about 80 hyperthyroidism and some 17 progressor patients) is reported in the paper.

On the study overall, not on this receptor specifically: No statistical method was used to set the sample size in advance, and investigators knew the group allocation. Most expanded thyroid clonotypes (frequency above 0.001) were also found in blood, which suggests that blood repertoires may mirror thyroid immune responses. In cross-validation, a model built on a 13 V-J signature told ophthalmopathy apart from stable hyperthyroidism with 85% to 90% sensitivity and 81% to 82% specificity, and in testing the same model reached 80%/75%. In validation, the model predicted progression to ophthalmopathy a median of about 6.8 months before onset, with about 64% sensitivity and just under 75% specificity.

At least ten counts were recorded for this clonotype. No antigen is known for it. Base qualities were left out, and no much larger clone turns up one base away. The TCR beta CDR3 regions were amplified from the RNA transcripts. For the first round of RT-PCR on the TCR CDR3, the HTBI primer set was used together with the Qiagen OneStep RT-PCR kit. Libraries were constructed in a second round of multiplex PCR, after which size selection and purification were carried out. Sequencing of the libraries was done on an Illumina HiSeq2000 using paired-end 100 bp reads. Per the source publication's procedure: Raw data were processed with SOAPnuke, discarding reads with adapters, uncalled bases, mean Phred below 15, or no exact constant-primer or identifier match. COPE v1.2.5 was used to merge the high-quality paired reads, and each unique nucleotide sequence was defined as a clonotype. MiTCR v1.1 was used to align the clonotypes against IMGT TRBV, TRBD and TRBJ reference segments. Only V-J combinations with frequency above 0.0001, covering roughly 99% of repertoires, were analysed. The TCS score was defined as F50 (clonal expansion) divided by E x V (chaos), with BLOSUM62-based TCRdist calculated between CDR3 peptides within each V-J. Welch's t-statistics and random forest reduced around 520 V-J features to 13, which were used in a naive Bayes classifier (R e1071). TCRdb cleaned the public reads at Q25 with fastp, built clones with MiXCR and kept in-frame beta chains. A single entry per CDR3 protein holds the most common genes and DNA from its merged rows. Clone size and V and J calls follow TCRdb, not the original study. This sample lists a few hundred thousand distinct CDR3 sequences; around 20% were detected once. About a quarter of the sample rests with the top ten.

Stable Graves' hyperthyroidism was defined as the absence of progression to ophthalmopathy over 18 months of follow-up. Hyperthyroidism patients were newly diagnosed, had a disease duration of under 2 months, and were aged 18 to 65 years. The study excluded patients with uncontrolled infections, other autoimmune diseases, pregnancy or lactation. Diagnoses relied on clinical symptoms, serum thyroxine and TRAb, thyroid ultrasound and orbital computed tomography. PBMCs were isolated from more than 8 ml of fresh peripheral blood by Ficoll-Paque density gradient centrifugation. Trizol reagent was used to extract total RNA, and RNA quality was then checked on an Agilent 2100 Bioanalyzer. V drops 0 bases and J drops 4 bases, leaving 8 bases in between. From the germline V gene (reference sequence), CDR1 is SGHKS and CDR2 is YYEKEE. There are 14 amino acids in the CDR3, from cysteine to phenylalanine inclusive. Of all the DNA, just the CDR3 is kept, 42 bases in frame from base 1.

The sequenced sample was blood. The origin of this receptor is a man aged 18 to 29 with Graves' hyperthyroidism. Recombination joined TRBV5-5 with TRBJ1-5; the D gene cannot be resolved reliably. The CDR3 has the sequence CASSLASENQPQHF. In nucleotide form, the sequence is TGTGCCAGCAGCTTGGCCTCCGAGAATCAGCCCCAGCATTTT.